This T cell receptor beta chain was recorded in a study of Ad26.COV2.S vaccination and SARS-CoV-2 variants. Treatment described: around 19 received Ad26.COV2.S at low or high dose, single or two shots; 5 received placebo; per-sample allocation not given. Sampling was done on day 63 after the first vaccine or placebo injection. Study-wide findings and caveats: Measures of TCR breadth and depth may have fallen short of total T cell responses.

The protocol was immunoSEQ multiplex PCR, while the TCRdb copy is restricted to in-frame clones and leaves out a portion. This table has 350,000 to 500,000 clones, roughly 91% appearing once. As concerns this clone: Its antigen is as yet unknown.

This CDR3 spans 16 amino acids. Germline-derived CDR1 and CDR2 are MNHEY and SMNVEV (reference sequence). J was trimmed by 0 bases and V by 4 bases; bases with no gene match: 6. The chain joins TRBV27 to TRBJ1-5; 7 bases agree with TRBD1. This receptor was obtained from a person aged 18 to 65 who received the Ad26.COV2.S COVID-19 vaccine or a placebo. This sample comprised peripheral blood, obtained in a trial of Ad26.COV2.S vaccine versus placebo. Here the CDR3 DNA reads TGTGCCAGCAGTTCGGGACAGTCATATAGCAATCAGCCCCAGCATTTT. Translating it yields CASSSGQSYSNQPQHF.